Below, 12 T cell receptor beta chains from the same sample are listed, as sequenced in a study of T cells after yellow fever vaccination. TCRdb called the 5' RACE reads again in MiXCR, with one record for every CDR3 protein. The data contain 620,000 or so distinct CDR3 sequences, approximately 13% of them singletons. The specimen was PBMCs, collected on the day of the yellow fever booster vaccination. These receptors originate from a man under 40 who received the YFV17D yellow fever vaccine.

This clonotype occurred once. No conserved phenylalanine or tryptophan ends this CDR3, so it is likely a read error. V is TRBV4-3 and J is TRBJ2-2; D remains ambiguous. The V gene's germline CDR1 is LGHNA and CDR2 YSLEER. The CDR3 is 15 amino acids. V shed 0 bases and J shed 4 bases, with 9 bases lying between them. The CDR3 nucleotides read TGCGCCAGCAGCCAAGAACTGACGGGCACCGGGGAGCTGTTTTCT. Its protein product is CASSQELTGTGELFS.

This clonotype was observed a handful of times. This chain joins TRBV12-3 or TRBV12-4 and TRBJ2-2; D is unresolved. Trimming left V 0 bases short and J 1 base short, with 6 bases between. The CDR3 consists of 15 residues. The CDR3 DNA sequence: TGTGCCAGCAGTTTAGCCGCCAGGAACACCGGGGAGCTGTTTTTT. Its translation: CASSLAARNTGELFF.

This chain connects TRBV7-8 to TRBJ2-3; TRBD1 agrees at 7 bases. The V segment lost 2 bases and the J segment 0 bases; nucleotides outside the gene matches: 8. The CDR3 covers 17 residues. Germline CDR1 reads SGHVS; CDR2 reads FQNEAQ. The CDR3 nucleotides are TGTGCCAGCAGCTTAAGCTGGGACAGAGCTAGCACAGATACGCAGTATTTT. Amino acid sequence: CASSLSWDRASTDTQYF.

This clonotype was seen ten or more times. V gene TRBV20-1 combines with J gene TRBJ2-1; 10 positions agree with TRBD2. V trimming: 4 bases; J trimming: 5 bases; junction bases outside the gene matches: 8. The CDR3 sequence is 15 residues long. Germline V gives CDR1 DFQATT, CDR2 SNEGSKA (reference sequence). The CDR3: CSAISGRSMNNEQFF. The DNA for the CDR3 is TGCAGTGCTATTAGCGGGAGGTCGATGAACAATGAGCAGTTCTTC.

This clonotype was observed at least ten times. The CDR3 DNA follows: TGTGCCAGCCTCTACGAGCAGTACTTC. It translates to CASLYEQYF. This chain joins TRBV7-8 and TRBJ2-7; no reliable D call. The CDR3 spans 9 residues. V was trimmed by 8 bases and J by 3 bases, leaving 2 bases between them. Germline V gives CDR1 SGHVS, CDR2 FQNEAQ.

This clonotype was observed a few times. The genes are TRBV27 and TRBJ2-7; no definite D call. V was shortened by 3 bases and J by 0 bases, with 18 bases between the two germline ends. The CDR3 runs to 17 residues. Germline-derived CDR1 and CDR2 are MNHEY and SMNVEV (reference sequence). CDR3 nucleotides: TGTGCCAGCAGTTTGGCGGTAAGAGCGCTACACTCCTACGAGCAGTACTTC. The encoded protein is CASSLAVRALHSYEQYF.

The V and J genes are TRBV2 and TRBJ2-3; the D gene is possibly TRBD2 (6 bases). This CDR3 has 13 amino acids. V lost 5 bases, J lost 11 bases, and 17 bases lay in between. The germline V gene encodes CDR1 SNHLY and CDR2 FYNNEI. This chain's CDR3 is CASSPTSSAEQYF. The DNA of the CDR3 is TGTGCCAGCAGTCCTACTAGCTCCGCTGAGCAGTATTTT.

The rearrangement uses TRBV6-2 or TRBV6-3 and TRBJ2-7, with 10 bases fitting TRBD2. CDR3 size: 13 residues. The ends lost 7 bases at V and 4 bases at J; junction bases unmatched: 4. The germline V gene encodes CDR1 MNHEY and CDR2 SVGEGT. CDR3 nucleotides: TGTGCCAGCATTCGAGCGGGAGGGTACGAGCAGTACTTC. Residues: CASIRAGGYEQYF.

This chain uses TRBV27 with TRBJ1-1, with a possible D match to TRBD1 (5 bases). CDR1 and CDR2 from the germline V gene are MNHEY and SMNVEV (reference sequence). V lost 6 bases, J lost 4 bases, and 12 bases lay in between. The CDR3 is made up of 13 amino acids. CDR3 bases: TGTGCCAGCAGAAGGGGTCGGGGCACTGAAGCTTTCTTT. Its protein product is CASRRGRGTEAFF.

The chain links TRBV6-2 or TRBV6-3 to TRBJ1-4; 8 bases match TRBD1. J lost 10 bases, V lost 3 bases, and 1 base had no gene match. The CDR3 runs 12 residues. The germline V gene encodes CDR1 MNHEY and CDR2 SVGEGT. CDR3 DNA: TGTGCCAGCAGTTATGACAGGGGAAAACTGTTTTTT. As protein: CASSYDRGKLFF.

The chain recombines TRBV2 with TRBJ2-7, with 7 positions matching TRBD2. The germline V gene has CDR1 SNHLY and CDR2 FYNNEI. J gave up 4 bases and V 7 bases, and 10 bases lay outside the gene matches. The CDR3 contains 14 residues. DNA of the CDR3: TGTGCCAGCAAGGTGGCAGCGGGACCTTACGAGCAGTACTTC. Its protein is CASKVAAGPYEQYF. Together with reference TRBV2 and TRBJ2-7, the CDR3 gives the full variable domain: EPEVTQTPSHQVTQMGQEVILRCVPISNHLYFYWYRQILGQKVEFLVSFYNNEISEKSEIFDDQFSVERPDGSNFTLKIRSTKLEDSAMYFCASKVAAGPYEQYFGPGTRLTVT.

The CDR3 DNA is TGTGCCAGCAGCCAACTAGCGGGATCCTACGAGCAGTACTTC. Its translation is CASSQLAGSYEQYF. This chain joins TRBV5-6 and TRBJ2-7, with 10 bases matching TRBD2. This CDR3 contains 14 residues. Germline CDR1 reads SGHDT; CDR2 reads YYEEEE. The ends lost 4 bases at V and 1 base at J; junction bases unmatched: 2.